The 20 T cell receptor beta chains reported below all come from one sample, sequenced in a study of spatial heterogeneity in lung cancer. TCRdb re-analysed the 5' RACE reads in MiXCR, keeping a single row per CDR3 protein. The sample holds around 120,000 distinct CDR3 sequences, 10% to 15% seen once. Time point reported: blood at routine non-recurrence follow-up after resection. Researchers sequenced whole RNA taken from tumor, nontumor lung or frozen PBMC without sorting. The source was PBMCs, collected at follow-up. Source of these receptors: a male donor with early-stage non-small cell lung cancer.

This clonotype was seen ten or more times. This rearrangement joins TRBV20-1 to TRBJ2-2; D possibly corresponds to TRBD2 (5 bases). The germline CDR1 and CDR2 sequences are DFQATT and SNEGSKA (reference sequence). CDR3 length: 13 residues. V was clipped by 3 bases and J by 3 bases, with 8 bases between them. The CDR3: CSARGSYTGELFF. In DNA form, the CDR3 reads TGCAGTGCTAGGGGGAGTTACACCGGGGAGCTGTTTTTT.

The sample holds many counts of this clonotype. This chain joins TRBV20-1 and TRBJ1-5, with a weak D call TRBD1 (6 bases). The CDR3 has 16 amino acids. CDR1 and CDR2 from the germline V gene are DFQATT and SNEGSKA (reference sequence). V gave up 0 bases and J gave up 1 base, with 13 bases separating them. This CDR3 is CSARDGTSGSNQPQHF. In nucleotides, the CDR3 is TGCAGTGCTAGAGACGGGACATCTGGCAGCAATCAGCCCCAGCATTTT.

The table lists this clonotype with many counts. The rearrangement links TRBV3-1 to TRBJ2-1; D gene unclear. CDR1 and CDR2 (germline): LGHDT, YNNKEL (reference sequence). The CDR3 has 16 residues. The V end lost 1 base, the J end lost 1 base, and 11 bases lay between the germline ends. The CDR3 sequence is CASSQVQAPSYNEQFF. The CDR3 DNA follows: TGTGCCAGCAGCCAAGTTCAGGCGCCGTCCTACAATGAGCAGTTCTTC.

This clonotype was detected once. The chain employs TRBV9 and TRBJ2-5, with D perhaps TRBD2 (5 bases). CDR3 size: 15 residues. Germline loops: CDR1 SGDLS, CDR2 YYNGEE. Trimming cost V 4 bases and J 1 base, with 14 bases left between them. CDR3 in DNA: TGTGCCAGCAGCCCCGAAGTGAGGGCCCAAGAGACCCAGTACTTC. Translating gives CASSPEVRAQETQYF.

This clonotype came up many times. The rearrangement links TRBV27 to TRBJ1-2, with no clear D. From germline, CDR1 is MNHEY and CDR2 SMNVEV (reference sequence). The CDR3 consists of 11 residues. Trimming took off 5 bases at V and 6 bases at J, with 7 bases between the two ends. In DNA, the CDR3 is TGTGCCAGCAGTGATAGGAATGGCTACACCTTC. This translates into CASSDRNGYTF.

This clonotype was recorded many times. This chain joins TRBV5-1 and TRBJ1-1, with D maybe TRBD1 (5 bases). Trimming shortened V by 4 bases and J by 7 bases, and 11 bases separated the two germline ends. The CDR3 length is 12 residues. From germline, CDR1 is SGHRS and CDR2 YFSETQ. Written as DNA, the CDR3 is TGCGCCAGCAGCCCGGGGGGGATTGAAGCTTTCTTT. It translates to CASSPGGIEAFF.

V gene TRBV28 combines with J gene TRBJ1-1, with no clear D. The CDR3 totals 14 residues. From germline, CDR1 is MDHEN and CDR2 SYDVKM. Trimming stripped 1 base from V and 3 bases from J, with 9 bases between. The CDR3, as DNA: TGTGCCAGCAGTTTATCACGGACGGACACTGAAGCTTTCTTT. Amino acid sequence: CASSLSRTDTEAFF.

This clonotype was counted between two and nine times. The chain has TRBV20-1 and TRBJ2-3; TRBD1 matches at 9 bases. With V trimmed by 6 bases and J by 3 bases, 10 bases remained unmatched. Germline CDR1 is DFQATT and CDR2 is SNEGSKA (reference sequence). The CDR3 totals 15 residues. CDR3 coding DNA: TGCAGTGCCAATCTAGGACAGGGGTGGACAGATACGCAGTATTTT. This sequence encodes CSANLGQGWTDTQYF.

V usage is TRBV7-9 and J usage is TRBJ1-5; D gene ambiguous. CDR1 is SEHNR and CDR2 is FQNEAQ in the germline V gene (reference sequence). The CDR3 consists of 12 residues. V was cut by 5 bases and J by 9 bases, with 11 bases left in between. CDR3 nucleotides: TGTGCCAGCAGCGCCAGTGCACTGCCCCAGCATTTT. It yields the protein CASSASALPQHF. Based on the CDR3 plus reference TRBV7-9 and TRBJ1-5, the full variable domain is DTGVSQNPRHKITKRGQNVTFRCDPISEHNRLYWYRQTLGQGPEFLTYFQNEAQLEKSRLLSDRFSAERPKGSFSTLEIQRTEQGDSAMYLCASSASALPQHFGDGTRLSIL.

CDR3 nucleotides: TGTGCCAGCAGCCAAGATCCTCGGAAAAGCTCCTATAATTCACCCCTCCACTTT. The encoded protein is CASSQDPRKSSYNSPLHF. V is TRBV3-1 and J is TRBJ1-6; no clear D. V lost 0 bases and J lost 0, with 12 bases in between. CDR1 is LGHDT and CDR2 is YNNKEL in the germline V gene (reference sequence). The CDR3 extends over 18 amino acids.

This clonotype came up a few times. The chain joins TRBV7-8 to TRBJ2-3; D gene uncertain. The CDR3 loop spans 13 amino acids. Deletions cut 2 bases from V and 2 bases from J, with 5 bases between. Germline loops: CDR1 SGHVS, CDR2 FQNEAQ. The CDR3 nucleotides read TGTGCCAGCAGCTTATGGATCACAGATACGCAGTATTTT. Amino acids: CASSLWITDTQYF.

A few counts support this clonotype. The gene calls are TRBV5-8 and TRBJ2-5; unclear D gene. CDR1 and CDR2 (germline): SGHTS, YDEGEE. There are 12 residues in the CDR3. V lost 5 bases to trimming and J lost 5 bases, with 10 bases between them. The chain's CDR3 is CASRLDVETQYF. The DNA for the CDR3 is TGTGCCAGCAGACTGGACGTCGAGACCCAGTACTTC.

This clonotype was seen a handful of times. The rearrangement links TRBV6-5 to TRBJ1-5, with D possibly TRBD1 on 5 matching bases. V dropped 0 bases and J dropped 5 bases, with 11 bases sitting between them. The length of the CDR3 is 15 residues. Germline CDR1 is MNHEY and CDR2 is SVGAGI. CDR3 nucleotides: TGTGCCAGCAGTTACTCCCGGGACGGCCATCAGCCCCAGCATTTT. Amino acid sequence: CASSYSRDGHQPQHF.

This clonotype appeared many times. The CDR3 is CSVEGQGTGYTF. The CDR3 coding sequence is TGCAGCGTTGAGGGACAGGGCACTGGCTACACCTTC. V and J are TRBV29-1 and TRBJ1-2; 9 bases are a match to TRBD1. The CDR3 has 12 residues. CDR1 SQVTM and CDR2 ANQGSEA come from the germline V gene. V shed 3 bases and J 7 bases; nucleotides not matched to a gene: 3.

The table lists this clonotype with a few counts. This rearrangement joins TRBV6-5 to TRBJ2-3; 9 bases agree with TRBD2. Trimming removed 7 bases from V and 0 bases from J; junction bases left unmatched: 8. The CDR3 length is 16 residues. CDR1 is MNHEY, CDR2 SVGAGI, per germline. The CDR3 DNA reads as TGTGCCAGCATGATTAGCGGGGGCACTAGCACAGATACGCAGTATTTT. This gives the protein CASMISGGTSTDTQYF.

This clonotype came up a few times. The J gene is TRBJ2-2, the V gene TRBV12-3 or TRBV12-4, with a possible D match to TRBD1 (6 bases). Trimming took 7 bases from V and 6 from J, leaving 15 bases between them. The CDR3 spans 14 residues. In DNA, the CDR3 is TGTGCCAGCAAGATCGGACAGTATTCCGGGGAGCTGTTTTTT. This encodes CASKIGQYSGELFF.

This clonotype turned up a few times. The gene calls are TRBV12-3 or TRBV12-4 and TRBJ2-1; TRBD2 is a possible D gene (5 bases). The germline V and J ends were trimmed by 6 bases and 6 bases, with 12 bases remaining between them. The CDR3 has 13 amino acids. The CDR3 here is CASRPGVLNEQFF. Here the CDR3 DNA reads TGTGCCAGCAGGCCCGGGGTCCTCAATGAGCAGTTCTTC.

This clonotype came up once. Being one base from a much bigger clone, this may be a read error. The rearrangement joins TRBV28 to TRBJ1-2; 10 bases match TRBD1. The germline gives CDR1 MDHEN, CDR2 SYDVKM. The CDR3 extends over 13 amino acids. The CDR3 reads CTSSVGTGDGYTF. In DNA form, the CDR3 reads TGTACCAGCAGTGTCGGGACAGGGGATGGCTACACCTTC.

This clonotype was observed at least ten times. The chain is built from TRBV10-3 and TRBJ1-5, with 12 bases aligning to TRBD1. This CDR3 has 16 amino acids. Germline CDR1 reads ENHRY; CDR2 reads SYGVKD. V dropped 5 bases and J dropped 0; count of bases not matched to a gene: 2. In DNA, the CDR3 is TGTGCCATCAGTCCGGGACAGGGGGCTAGCAATCAGCCCCAGCATTTT. Its translation: CAISPGQGASNQPQHF.

This clonotype was found many times. The gene calls are TRBV20-1 and TRBJ2-1, with a weak D call TRBD2 (6 bases). This CDR3 comprises 14 residues. V gave up 2 bases and J gave up 0 bases, with 8 bases separating them. Germline CDR1 and CDR2: DFQATT and SNEGSKA (reference sequence). The CDR3 reads CSARFGSSYNEQFF. The CDR3 nucleotides are TGCAGTGCTAGATTCGGGAGCTCCTACAATGAGCAGTTCTTC.